Below, 18 T cell receptor beta chains from the same sample are listed, as sequenced in a study of T cell responses to AZD1222 COVID-19 vaccine. TCRdb's copy holds only in-frame clones and misses some; the assay was immunoSEQ multiplex PCR. This table holds 45,000 to 55,000 clones, about 80% found once. Sequencing used peripheral blood, obtained on day 0 of AZD1222 vaccination. These TCRs come from an adult in good health.

V gene TRBV9 combines with J gene TRBJ2-1; 11 bases map to TRBD2. Germline lookup yields CDR1 SGDLS and CDR2 YYNGEE. The length of the CDR3 is 22 residues. Losses at the gene ends were 0 bases for V and 0 bases for J; bases not matched to a gene: 17. CDR3 sequence: CASSVATGWRTSGWSSYNEQFF. The CDR3 DNA is TGTGCCAGCAGCGTAGCTACCGGTTGGAGGACTAGCGGGTGGAGCTCCTACAATGAGCAGTTCTTC.

CDR3: CSASQTSGGVDTQYF. Written as DNA, the CDR3 is TGCAGTGCTAGTCAGACTAGCGGGGGGGTAGATACGCAGTATTTT. This chain connects TRBV20-1 to TRBJ2-3; 14 nucleotides match TRBD2. J was trimmed by 5 bases and V by 3 bases; bases with no gene match: 4. This CDR3 has 15 residues. The germline V gene encodes CDR1 DFQATT and CDR2 SNEGSKA (reference sequence).

The chain has TRBV20-1 and TRBJ2-7, with D perhaps TRBD1 (5 bases). CDR3 size: 11 residues. V lost 3 bases and J 6 bases, leaving 9 bases between the germline ends. The germline CDR1 and CDR2 sequences are DFQATT and SNEGSKA (reference sequence). CDR3 bases: TGCAGTGCTAGGAGAAGGGGCGAGCAGTACTTC. Its protein product is CSARRRGEQYF.

The rearrangement links TRBV29-1 to TRBJ1-5, with 9 bases identical to TRBD1. Looked up from germline, CDR1 is SQVTM and CDR2 is ANQGSEA. V was pared by 6 bases and J by 7 bases, with 13 bases of the junction left unmatched. The CDR3 is made up of 15 amino acids. Written as DNA, the CDR3 is TGCAGCGTAGTCGAACAGGGGGCGCCCGGCCAGCCCCAGCATTTT. Its protein product is CSVVEQGAPGQPQHF.

The chain couples TRBV7-2 to TRBJ2-2, with D perhaps TRBD1 (6 bases). The CDR3 runs 17 residues. Germline-derived CDR1 and CDR2 are SGHTA and FQGNSA. The ends were cut back, 5 bases at V and 5 bases at J, with 21 bases in the middle. CDR3 bases: TGTGCCAGCAGCGCCACTTCCCGGGACAAAGGGACCGGGGAGCTGTTTTTT. As protein: CASSATSRDKGTGELFF.

The chain links TRBV19 to TRBJ1-6; perhaps TRBD1 as D (6 bases). The ends were cut back, 7 bases at V and 0 bases at J, with 13 bases in the middle. This CDR3 comprises 16 residues. From germline, CDR1 is LNHDA and CDR2 SQIVND (reference sequence). CDR3 amino acids: CASTGTPSSYNSPLHF. The CDR3 bases are TGTGCCAGTACCGGGACACCTAGCTCCTATAATTCACCCCTCCACTTT.

This clone was counted once. The rearrangement joins TRBV28 to TRBJ1-2; D is perhaps TRBD1 (6 bases). The CDR3 totals 14 residues. Trimming removed 7 bases from V and 4 bases from J, with 16 bases in between. Germline assignment: CDR1 MDHEN and CDR2 SYDVKM. CDR3 bases: TGTGCCAGCATTAGAGGGGCAGGGGCCTATGGCTACACCTTC. It yields the protein CASIRGAGAYGYTF.

The chain employs TRBV19 and TRBJ1-2; D unclear. This CDR3 spans 13 amino acids. Trimming left V 5 bases short and J 4 bases short, with 11 bases between. Germline V gene lookup returns CDR1 LNHDA and CDR2 SQIVND (reference sequence). DNA of the CDR3: TGTGCCAGTAGTCCCGATTCCTTCTATGGCTACACCTTC. Protein: CASSPDSFYGYTF.

A single count supports this clone. J is TRBJ1-1 and V is TRBV7-2; a possible D gene is TRBD1 (5 bases). The CDR3 has 15 amino acids. V shed 0 bases and J shed 1 base, with 9 bases lying between them. In germline, CDR1 is SGHTA, CDR2 FQGNSA. The CDR3 loop reads CASSLAQGGNTEAFF. The CDR3, as DNA: TGTGCCAGCAGCTTAGCCCAGGGTGGGAACACTGAAGCTTTCTTT. Full variable domain (rest looked up from reference TRBV7-2 and TRBJ1-1): GAGVSQSPSNKVTEKGKDVELRCDPISGHTALYWYRQSLGQGLEFLIYFQGNSAPDKSGLPSDRFSAERTGGSVSTLTIQRTQQEDSAVYLCASSLAQGGNTEAFFGQGTRLTVV.

This chain uses TRBV7-2 with TRBJ2-7; TRBD2 might be the D (5 bases). Germline CDR1 is SGHTA and CDR2 is FQGNSA. Deletions cut 8 bases from V and 0 bases from J, with 17 bases between. There are 15 residues in the CDR3. The CDR3 coding sequence is TGTGCCAGCCGCCGTGAGGGAAGTCCCTCCTACGAGCAGTACTTC. The encoded protein is CASRREGSPSYEQYF.

The rearrangement joins TRBV6-2 or TRBV6-3 to TRBJ2-3; no firm D call. CDR3 length: 13 residues. V was trimmed by 3 bases and J by 7 bases, leaving 11 bases between them. Germline values: CDR1 MNHEY, CDR2 SVGEGT. DNA for the CDR3: TGTGCCAGCAGTTATCTCTATGCGAATACGCAGTATTTT. It yields the protein CASSYLYANTQYF.

The V and J genes are TRBV2 and TRBJ2-7; D perhaps matches TRBD1 (6 bases). Germline values: CDR1 SNHLY, CDR2 FYNNEI. The V gene lost 5 bases and the J gene lost 5 bases, with 13 bases spanning the gap. The CDR3 consists of 13 residues. The CDR3: CASSWTVVHEQYF. The CDR3 region has the DNA TGTGCCAGCAGTTGGACAGTCGTCCACGAGCAGTACTTC.

V gene TRBV6-5 combines with J gene TRBJ1-1; 7 bases are shared with TRBD1. CDR3 size: 14 residues. Germline V gives CDR1 MNHEY, CDR2 SVGAGI. The V gene end was trimmed by 6 bases and the J gene end by 0 bases; junction bases not matched to a gene: 4. The CDR3 is CASSRDRVNTEAFF. The CDR3 nucleotides read TGTGCCAGCAGCAGAGACAGGGTGAACACTGAAGCTTTCTTT.

V is TRBV19 and J is TRBJ1-2; D may be TRBD1 (6 bases). The germline gives CDR1 LNHDA, CDR2 SQIVND (reference sequence). V was clipped by 4 bases and J by 7 bases, with 16 bases between them. The CDR3 runs to 14 residues. The CDR3 is CASSTSTGLTGYTF. As DNA, the CDR3 is TGTGCCAGTAGTACCTCGACAGGACTTACTGGCTACACCTTC.

The chain combines TRBV24-1 with TRBJ1-2, with a possible D match to TRBD1 (5 bases). The V end lost 4 bases, the J end lost 6 bases, and 8 bases lay between the germline ends. CDR3 length: 12 residues. Looked up from germline, CDR1 is KGHDR and CDR2 is SFDVKD. This chain's CDR3 is CATSDRVNGYTF. The CDR3 bases are TGTGCCACCAGTGACAGGGTTAATGGCTACACCTTC.

The J gene is TRBJ2-1, the V gene TRBV15; TRBD1 matches at 9 bases. CDR1 is LNHNV and CDR2 is YYDKDF in the germline V gene (reference sequence). This CDR3 has 15 residues. V was pared by 0 bases and J by 7 bases, with 4 bases of the junction left unmatched. CDR3 residues: CATSREDRGQNEQFF. The CDR3 DNA is TGTGCCACCAGCAGAGAGGACAGGGGACAAAATGAGCAGTTCTTC.

This chain uses TRBV3-1 (or the pseudogene TRBV3-2) with TRBJ1-4, with TRBD1 matching 7 bases. V dropped 4 bases and J dropped 7; count of bases not matched to a gene: 21. The V gene's germline CDR1 is LGHDT and CDR2 YNNKEL (reference sequence). The CDR3 is 19 residues long. The CDR3 sequence is CASSPPKQGSHGLGEKLFF. Written as DNA, the CDR3 is TGTGCCAGCAGCCCACCAAAACAGGGGTCCCACGGGTTGGGTGAAAAACTGTTTTTT.

The chain has TRBV11-3 and TRBJ2-2; the D gene is possibly TRBD2 (5 bases). This CDR3 has 14 amino acids. Germline CDR1 is SGHNT and CDR2 is YENEEA. V was shortened by 5 bases and J by 6 bases, with 13 bases between the two germline ends. The CDR3 DNA is TGTGCCAGCAGCGCTGACTTGGGAGCCGGGGAGCTGTTTTTT. The encoded protein is CASSADLGAGELFF.